This T cell receptor beta chain was documented in a study of blood T cell repertoires in COVID-19. Overall study context: Nucleic acid was either cDNA or gDNA, and it came from T cells, B-cell-depleted T cells, or PBMCs.

Generated by immunoSEQ multiplex PCR, the TCRdb table keeps only in-frame clones and is missing some. This table holds about 330,000 clones, 80% to 90% found once. This clone came up once. Enrollees, roughly 18 to 89 years old, lived in some 24 US areas. Assignments of participants to cohorts depended upon their own reported clinical history. Recovery among Cohort 3 donors was established by two negative PCRs, clearance, or symptom resolution. CDR1 is SGHKS and CDR2 is YYEKEE in the germline V gene (reference sequence). The length of the CDR3 is 16 residues. J gave up 2 bases and V 0 bases, and 7 bases lay outside the gene matches.

This chain connects TRBV5-5 to TRBJ2-7, with 8 bases identical to TRBD1. Sequencing used PBMCs or T cells enriched from blood (not recorded which). The TCR was taken from a woman between 25 and 40 years old who had recovered from COVID-19. CDR3 sequence (DNA): TGTGCCAGCAGCTTGGGGAGGACAGGGAAAACCTACGAGCAGTACTTC. Translation: CASSLGRTGKTYEQYF.